These 18 T cell receptor beta chains share one sample of origin, sequenced in a study of T cells in Graves' hyperthyroidism and ophthalmopathy. It was RNA transcripts that yielded the amplified TCR beta CDR3 regions. The TCR CDR3 was amplified in a first-round RT-PCR using the HTBI primer set. TCRdb reanalysed the multiplex PCR reads using MiXCR and keeps one entry per CDR3 protein. The data show about 570,000 distinct CDR3 sequences, 46% seen once. Sequencing input: peripheral blood or thyroid tissue (not recorded which). These receptor sequences come from an adult woman with Graves' disease, either hyperthyroidism or ophthalmopathy (not recorded which).

This rearrangement joins TRBV28 to TRBJ2-7, with a possible D match to TRBD2 (5 bases). Trimming stripped 7 bases from V and 0 bases from J, with 13 bases between. CDR3 length: 14 amino acids. Germline V gene data show CDR1 as MDHEN and CDR2 as SYDVKM. The CDR3 DNA is TGTGCCAGCACCTTAGAGGGCGTCTCCTACGAGCAGTACTTC. Translated: CASTLEGVSYEQYF.

The chain links TRBV20-1 to TRBJ1-2, with D unclear. The CDR3 is made up of 11 amino acids. From germline, CDR1 is DFQATT and CDR2 SNEGSKA (reference sequence). The V end lost 3 bases, the J end lost 6 bases, and 8 bases lay between the germline ends. CDR3 in amino acids: CSASKVNGYTF. The CDR3 region has the DNA TGCAGTGCTAGTAAAGTAAATGGCTACACCTTC.

At least ten counts were recorded for this clonotype. The chain uses TRBV11-2 and TRBJ2-7; 9 positions agree with TRBD2. Germline CDR1 reads SGHAT; CDR2 reads FQNNGV. This CDR3 comprises 15 residues. J lost 5 bases, V lost 4 bases, and 9 bases had no gene match. The CDR3 DNA sequence: TGTGCCAGCAGCTCCGGGGCTAGCGGGAACCACGAGCAGTACTTC. It encodes CASSSGASGNHEQYF.

V is TRBV11-2 and J is TRBJ1-5, with 10 bases aligning to TRBD1. Germline trimming cut 8 bases from V and 0 bases from J; bases unmatched to any gene: 10. This CDR3 has 17 amino acids. The germline V gene has CDR1 SGHAT and CDR2 FQNNGV. The CDR3 region is CASSRRDRGYSNQPQHF. The CDR3 DNA is TGTGCCAGCTCACGCCGGGACAGGGGATATAGCAATCAGCCCCAGCATTTT.

This clonotype was seen at least ten times. CDR3 in amino acids: CASSPGVETEAFF. The CDR3 DNA is TGTGCCAGCAGTCCAGGGGTGGAAACTGAAGCTTTCTTT. The chain combines TRBV12-3 or TRBV12-4 with TRBJ1-1; weak D call: TRBD1 (6 bases). The CDR3 loop spans 13 amino acids. V gave up 5 bases and J gave up 5 bases, with 12 bases separating them.

The chain recombines TRBV29-1 with TRBJ1-2; the D gene is possibly TRBD1 (5 bases). V was pared by 8 bases and J by 6 bases, with 19 bases between. There are 13 residues in the CDR3. The germline V gene has CDR1 SQVTM and CDR2 ANQGSEA. In DNA, the CDR3 is TGCAGCTTGGATTTGGGGCAGGGACATGGCTACACCTTC. This sequence encodes CSLDLGQGHGYTF.

There are many counts of this clonotype. The chain uses TRBV10-3 and TRBJ2-2, with 8 nucleotides matching TRBD2. With V trimmed by 9 bases and J by 5 bases, 8 bases remained unmatched. From germline, CDR1 is ENHRY and CDR2 SYGVKD. The CDR3 contains 14 residues. CDR3 residues: CAMAGSGETGELFF. CDR3 coding DNA: TGTGCCATGGCAGGTAGCGGGGAAACCGGGGAGCTGTTTTTT.

The table lists this clonotype with a few counts. The gene calls are TRBV7-6 and TRBJ2-5; TRBD2 might be the D (6 bases). Germline V gives CDR1 SGHVS, CDR2 FNYEAQ. The V gene lost 1 base and the J gene lost 4 bases, with 10 bases spanning the gap. This CDR3 region has 14 residues. The CDR3 reads CASSLGREGETQYF. The CDR3 DNA follows: TGTGCCAGCAGCTTAGGGCGGGAAGGAGAGACCCAGTACTTC.

This CDR3 reads CASSLRGADGEQYF. CDR3 nucleotides: TGTGCCAGCAGCTTAAGGGGGGCAGATGGGGAGCAGTACTTC. This chain uses TRBV7-2 with TRBJ2-7; the D call may be TRBD1 or TRBD2 (6 bases each). This CDR3 is 14 amino acids long. Germline values: CDR1 SGHTA, CDR2 FQGNSA. V lost 2 bases to trimming and J lost 7 bases, with 15 bases between them.

This rearrangement joins TRBV15 to TRBJ1-6; D is ambiguous. Germline-derived CDR1 and CDR2 are LNHNV and YYDKDF (reference sequence). The ends were cut back, 0 bases at V and 11 bases at J, with 11 bases in the middle. This CDR3 is built from 14 residues. CDR3 coding DNA: TGTGCCACCAGCAGAGAGGGGTATAGCACACCCCTCCACTTT. Translated, it gives CATSREGYSTPLHF. The full variable domain, its missing parts supplied by reference TRBV15 and TRBJ1-6, is DAMVIQNPRYQVTQFGKPVTLSCSQTLNHNVMYWYQQKSSQAPKLLFHYYDKDFNNEADTPDNFQSRRPNTSFCFLDIRSPGLGDTAMYLCATSREGYSTPLHFGNGTRLTVT.

The chain joins TRBV7-6 to TRBJ1-2; D is uncertain. Per germline, CDR1 SGHVS and CDR2 FNYEAQ. This CDR3 spans 12 amino acids. V lost 5 bases, J lost 8 bases, and 12 bases lay in between. Here the CDR3 DNA reads TGTGCCAGCAGCCCCCACGGGCAAGGCTACACCTTC. This encodes CASSPHGQGYTF.

This clonotype was found many times. V gene TRBV7-9 combines with J gene TRBJ2-7; the match to TRBD1 covers 7 bases. The CDR3 is 16 amino acids. Germline V gives CDR1 SEHNR, CDR2 FQNEAQ (reference sequence). V lost 2 bases and J lost 2; bases outside the gene matches: 9. In DNA form, the CDR3 reads TGTGCCAGCAGCTTAAGCCCGGGACAGCAGGCCTACGAGCAGTACTTC. Protein: CASSLSPGQQAYEQYF. The variable domain in full, completed from reference TRBV7-9 and TRBJ2-7, reads DTGVSQNPRHKITKRGQNVTFRCDPISEHNRLYWYRQTLGQGPEFLTYFQNEAQLEKSRLLSDRFSAERPKGSFSTLEIQRTEQGDSAMYLCASSLSPGQQAYEQYFGPGTRLTVT.

J is TRBJ2-2 and V is TRBV7-2, with 10 bases that match TRBD2. CDR1 and CDR2 from the germline V gene are SGHTA and FQGNSA. The junction had 10 bases not matched to a gene; V was cut back by 5 bases and J by 7 bases. The CDR3 totals 16 residues. CDR3 loop: CASSPYSGRRGGELFF. CDR3 bases: TGTGCCAGCAGCCCGTATAGCGGGAGGCGCGGCGGGGAGCTGTTTTTT.

This clonotype was picked up many times. A junction boundary mismatches the germline segment, possibly from a read error. The J gene is TRBJ1-1, the V gene TRBV7-9, with D unresolved. Germline V lookup: CDR1 SEHNR, CDR2 FQNEAQ (reference sequence). This CDR3 is 9 amino acids long. The CDR3 spells CATNSEAFF. In nucleotides, the CDR3 is TGTGCCACTAACAGTGAAGCTTTCTTT.

The V and J genes are TRBV29-1 and TRBJ1-2, with D perhaps TRBD1 (5 bases). This CDR3 has 12 amino acids. Trimming pared 7 bases from V and 8 bases from J, leaving 17 bases between. CDR1 and CDR2 from the germline V gene are SQVTM and ANQGSEA. This chain's CDR3 is CSGGPGPNGYTF. The CDR3 DNA follows: TGCAGCGGAGGGCCAGGGCCAAACGGCTACACCTTC.

This clonotype was counted a few times. This chain uses TRBV10-1 with TRBJ2-5; TRBD2 agrees at 7 bases. Germline CDR1 and CDR2: WNHNN and SYGVQD (reference sequence). The CDR3 runs 13 residues. V was clipped by 7 bases and J by 4 bases; unmatched bases: 6. The CDR3 DNA sequence: TGCGCCAGCACCCGCGGGGGAGGAGAGACCCAGTACTTC. This codes for CASTRGGGETQYF.

This clonotype is a singleton in its sample. The J gene is TRBJ2-2, the V gene TRBV5-1; the match to TRBD1 covers 7 bases. The CDR3 extends over 14 amino acids. Germline CDR1 reads SGHRS; CDR2 reads YFSETQ. V was pared by 6 bases and J by 1 base, with 3 bases of the junction left unmatched. The CDR3 sequence: CASTWTGNTGELFF. In nucleotides, the CDR3 is TGCGCCAGCACCTGGACAGGGAACACCGGGGAGCTGTTTTTT.

V is TRBV7-3 and J is TRBJ1-2, with TRBD1 identical over 11 bases. J lost 4 bases, V lost 3 bases, and 7 bases had no gene match. The CDR3 is made up of 16 amino acids. The germline V gene encodes CDR1 SGHTA and CDR2 FQGTGA. DNA of the CDR3: TGTGCCAGCAGCTTCCGGACAGGGGGCGCAGGCTATGGCTACACCTTC. Translating gives CASSFRTGGAGYGYTF.